One and the same sample provided the 29 T cell receptor beta chains below, sequenced in a study of regulatory T cells in long-lasting Graves disease. Arm-PCR of CDR3 regions and iRepertoire HTBI primers were used to build TCR beta libraries. TCRdb passed the multiplex PCR reads through MiXCR, listing each CDR3 protein once. The repertoire consists of approximately 470,000 distinct CDR3 sequences, with roughly 20% occurring once and the leading ten covering about 8.3%. Regarding time point: persistent/refractory GD, antithyroid drugs over 5 years with positive TRAb. From RNA extracted from PBMCs, the TCR library was made. The sample here was peripheral blood mononuclear cells (PBMCs), taken when the disease was refractory, from a patient treated with antithyroid drugs. The receptors were sampled from a female donor with Graves disease.

The rearrangement uses TRBV7-3 and TRBJ2-7, with a weak D call TRBD2 (6 bases). The CDR3 is made up of 13 amino acids. The ends were cut back, 1 base at V and 6 bases at J, with 10 bases in the middle. CDR1 is SGHTA and CDR2 is FQGTGA in the germline V gene. The CDR3 DNA sequence: TGTGCCAGCAGCTTAAATGGGAGGTCCGAGCAGTACTTC. Encoded protein: CASSLNGRSEQYF.

The CDR3 reads CASSVGGDNSPLHF. CDR3 sequence (DNA): TGTGCCAGCAGCGTCGGAGGAGATAATTCACCCCTCCACTTT. The gene calls are TRBV9 and TRBJ1-6; D remains unclear. V gave up 2 bases and J gave up 5 bases, with 8 bases separating them. The CDR3 sequence is 14 residues long. Germline CDR1 reads SGDLS; CDR2 reads YYNGEE.

The chain links TRBV11-2 to TRBJ2-2, with TRBD2 as a possible D gene (5 bases). The CDR3 is 16 amino acids. The V gene's germline CDR1 is SGHAT and CDR2 FQNNGV. V shed 4 bases and J shed 4 bases, with 16 bases lying between them. The chain's CDR3 is CASSSREGAITGELFF. For the CDR3, the DNA is TGTGCCAGCAGCTCCCGTGAGGGCGCGATCACCGGGGAGCTGTTTTTT. The full variable domain, in which reference TRBV11-2 and TRBJ2-2 provide the parts outside the CDR3, is EAGVAQSPRYKIIEKRQSVAFWCNPISGHATLYWYQQILGQGPKLLIQFQNNGVVDDSQLPKDRFSAERLKGVDSTLKIQPAKLEDSAVYLCASSSREGAITGELFFGEGSRLTVL.

The V and J genes are TRBV20-1 and TRBJ2-5, with D perhaps matching TRBD1 or TRBD2 (5 bases each). Trimming removed 4 bases from V and 4 bases from J, with 10 bases in between. The CDR3 covers 12 residues. Germline V gene sequence: CDR1 DFQATT, CDR2 SNEGSKA (reference sequence). The DNA for the CDR3 is TGCAGTGCTAACCGGGACCCAGAGACCCAGTACTTC. Translation gives CSANRDPETQYF.

DNA of the CDR3: TGTGCCGCGGAGGGACAGGCTTCCTACGAGCAGTACTTC. Protein product: CAAEGQASYEQYF. The V call is TRBV25-1, the J call TRBJ2-7, with 8 bases aligning to TRBD1. V lost 11 bases and J lost 1; bases outside the gene matches: 7. The CDR3 loop spans 13 amino acids. Germline V gene sequence: CDR1 MGHDK, CDR2 SYGVNS.

The chain recombines TRBV27 with TRBJ1-5; D gene unclear. The germline CDR1 and CDR2 sequences are MNHEY and SMNVEV (reference sequence). The CDR3 spans 13 residues. V dropped 6 bases and J dropped 6 bases, with 12 bases sitting between them. Here the CDR3 reads CASSQEAGQPQHF. The CDR3 nucleotides read TGTGCCAGCAGCCAGGAGGCAGGTCAGCCCCAGCATTTT.

This clonotype occurred many times. The rearrangement uses TRBV6-1 and TRBJ2-1; TRBD1 matches at 8 bases. V dropped 6 bases and J dropped 4; count of bases not matched to a gene: 8. Germline loops: CDR1 MNHNS, CDR2 SASEGT. The CDR3 extends over 15 amino acids. The CDR3 reads CASSQQGESYNEQFF. In DNA form, the CDR3 reads TGTGCCAGCAGCCAACAGGGGGAAAGTTACAATGAGCAGTTCTTC.

The chain uses TRBV6-1 and TRBJ2-3; 10 bases match TRBD2. The germline gives CDR1 MNHNS, CDR2 SASEGT. The CDR3 spans 17 residues. V gave up 6 bases and J gave up 2 bases; unmatched junction bases: 11. The chain's CDR3 is CASSTILAGANTDTQYF. The CDR3 bases are TGTGCCAGCAGCACGATTCTAGCGGGAGCGAACACAGATACGCAGTATTTT.

This clonotype has a count of ten or more. The chain has TRBV28 and TRBJ2-7; 8 bases are a match to TRBD2. Germline CDR1 reads MDHEN; CDR2 reads SYDVKM. CDR3 length: 16 residues. The V segment lost 1 base and the J segment 4 bases; nucleotides outside the gene matches: 9. The CDR3 DNA follows: TGTGCCAGCAGTTTATACGCGCTACGGGAGGGTTACGAGCAGTACTTC. Protein product: CASSLYALREGYEQYF. Full variable domain (missing parts from reference TRBV28 and TRBJ2-7): DVKVTQSSRYLVKRTGEKVFLECVQDMDHENMFWYRQDPGLGLRLIYFSYDVKMKEKGDIPEGYSVSREKKERFSLILESASTNQTSMYLCASSLYALREGYEQYFGPGTRLTVT.

In this sample, this clonotype turned up many times. V is TRBV11-2 and J is TRBJ2-7; no firm D call. The V gene's germline CDR1 is SGHAT and CDR2 FQNNGV. The CDR3 covers 15 residues. Deletions cut 2 bases from V and 0 bases from J, with 11 bases between. CDR3 bases: TGTGCCAGCAGCTTAAACTCCTTGGGCTCCTACGAGCAGTACTTC. It codes for CASSLNSLGSYEQYF.

This clonotype was detected only a few times. The CDR3 here is CASSRGTPNIQYF. The CDR3 DNA is TGTGCCAGCTCCCGGGGCACACCAAACATTCAGTACTTC. The rearrangement joins TRBV18 to TRBJ2-4, with D possibly being TRBD1 or TRBD2 (5 bases each). V lost 6 bases to trimming and J lost 6 bases, with 12 bases between them. The CDR3 runs to 13 residues. Per germline, CDR1 KGHSH and CDR2 LQKENI. The entire variable domain, with the rest obtained from reference TRBV18 and TRBJ2-4, is as follows: NAGVMQNPRHLVRRRGQEARLRCSPMKGHSHVYWYRQLPEEGLKFMVYLQKENIIDESGMPKERFSAEFPKEGPSILRIQQVVRGDSAAYFCASSRGTPNIQYFGAGTRLSVL.

To note about this clonotype: A single base separates this from a much larger clone, so it may be a read error. This sequence joins TRBV27 and TRBJ2-7; 10 bases fit TRBD1. The CDR3 covers 14 residues. The germline V gene encodes CDR1 MNHEY and CDR2 SMNVEV (reference sequence). V trimming: 6 bases; J trimming: 3 bases; junction bases outside the gene matches: 5. As DNA, the CDR3 is TGTGCCAGCAGCTGGGGGACAGGGGTCTACGAGCAGTACTTC. Its translation: CASSWGTGVYEQYF.

V usage is TRBV4-3 and J usage is TRBJ1-1, with D maybe TRBD1 (5 bases). Germline V gives CDR1 LGHNA, CDR2 YSLEER. The V end was cut by 0 bases, the J end by 2 bases, with 10 bases between. The CDR3 is 15 residues long. The DNA for the CDR3 is TGCGCCAGCAGCCAAGAGGGGCGGGGTAACACTGAAGCTTTCTTT. It specifies CASSQEGRGNTEAFF.

The chain has TRBV24-1 and TRBJ2-7; D is ambiguous. The germline V and J ends were trimmed by 3 bases and 2 bases, with 4 bases remaining between them. Germline V CDR1 and CDR2: KGHDR, SFDVKD. The CDR3 sequence is 12 residues long. CDR3 in DNA: TGTGCCACCAGTGATACGGCCTACGAGCAGTACTTC. Translation gives CATSDTAYEQYF.

The sample holds many counts of this clonotype. The V and J genes are TRBV7-9 and TRBJ2-7; the D call may be TRBD1 or TRBD2 (5 bases each). Looked up from germline, CDR1 is SEHNR and CDR2 is FQNEAQ (reference sequence). V shed 2 bases and J shed 1 base, with 12 bases lying between them. The CDR3 loop spans 15 amino acids. The CDR3: CASSLIGRESYEQYF. The DNA of the CDR3 is TGTGCCAGCAGCTTAATCGGCAGGGAGTCCTACGAGCAGTACTTC. The whole variable domain, filled in from reference TRBV7-9 and TRBJ2-7, reads DTGVSQNPRHKITKRGQNVTFRCDPISEHNRLYWYRQTLGQGPEFLTYFQNEAQLEKSRLLSDRFSAERPKGSFSTLEIQRTEQGDSAMYLCASSLIGRESYEQYFGPGTRLTVT.

This clonotype was seen only a few times. The chain is built from TRBV7-6 and TRBJ2-7; 7 bases match TRBD2. V shed 2 bases, J shed 5 bases, and the junction held 6 bases outside the gene matches. The CDR3 length is 14 residues. CDR1 and CDR2 from the germline V gene are SGHVS and FNYEAQ. The CDR3 DNA reads as TGTGCCAGCAGCTTAAAAGCGGGAAATGACGAGCAGTACTTC. Translation gives CASSLKAGNDEQYF.

This clonotype was detected only a few times. J is TRBJ2-5 and V is TRBV27; D may be TRBD1 or TRBD2 (5 bases each). V shed 4 bases and J shed 5 bases, with 11 bases lying between them. This CDR3 has 13 residues. From germline, CDR1 is MNHEY and CDR2 SMNVEV (reference sequence). The CDR3 DNA reads as TGTGCCAGCAGTTATGGGGACCGTGAGACCCAGTACTTC. Protein sequence: CASSYGDRETQYF.

This clonotype has at least ten counts. The rearrangement joins TRBV7-2 to TRBJ1-6; the D gene is possibly TRBD1 (5 bases). The germline V and J ends were trimmed by 5 bases and 9 bases, with 14 bases remaining between them. CDR1 SGHTA and CDR2 FQGNSA come from the germline V gene. This CDR3 has 14 residues. CDR3 nucleotides: TGTGCCAGCAGCCCACCCCTTACAGGTTCACCCCTCCACTTT. This sequence encodes CASSPPLTGSPLHF.

J is TRBJ2-1 and V is TRBV6-5; TRBD2 agrees at 11 bases. Germline lookup yields CDR1 MNHEY and CDR2 SVGAGI. The CDR3 loop spans 19 amino acids. J lost 1 base, V lost 0 bases, and 8 bases had no gene match. The CDR3 region is CASSYSRKTSGISYNEQFF. The DNA for the CDR3 is TGTGCCAGCAGTTACTCGAGGAAGACTAGCGGGATTTCCTACAATGAGCAGTTCTTC.

This clonotype has a handful of counts. The chain has TRBV15 and TRBJ2-5, with 7 bases fitting TRBD2. CDR1 LNHNV and CDR2 YYDKDF come from the germline V gene (reference sequence). The CDR3 spans 17 residues. With 2 bases clipped from V and 5 bases from J, the junction kept 14 bases outside the gene matches. This CDR3 is CATSRTGGRGSMETQYF. The CDR3 nucleotides read TGTGCCACCAGCAGAACGGGCGGGAGAGGTTCGATGGAGACCCAGTACTTC.

The table lists this clonotype with a few counts. This chain joins TRBV20-1 and TRBJ1-2; maybe TRBD1 (5 bases). The V end was cut by 1 base, the J end by 8 bases, with 11 bases between. Per the germline V gene, CDR1 is DFQATT and CDR2 is SNEGSKA (reference sequence). The CDR3 consists of 12 residues. This chain's CDR3 is CSARATGGGYTF. CDR3 bases: TGCAGTGCTAGAGCCACGGGGGGGGGCTACACCTTC.

The V and J genes are TRBV18 and TRBJ1-1; TRBD1 agrees at 7 bases. Germline V gene data show CDR1 as KGHSH and CDR2 as LQKENI. The CDR3 runs to 15 residues. Trimming cost V 5 bases and J 3 bases; bases outside gene matches: 9. The CDR3 coding sequence is TGTGCCAGCTCAGCGCTCCCAGGGGGGGACACTGAAGCTTTCTTT. Translated: CASSALPGGDTEAFF.

This clonotype has a handful of counts. This rearrangement joins TRBV20-1 to TRBJ2-7, with D uncertain. CDR1 and CDR2 from the germline V gene are DFQATT and SNEGSKA (reference sequence). V was pared by 3 bases and J by 3 bases, with 15 bases between. The CDR3 has 14 amino acids. The CDR3 region has the DNA TGCAGTGCTAGGACACAAGTCTCAGTCTACGAGCAGTACTTC. This translates into CSARTQVSVYEQYF.

This clonotype was counted only a few times. The genes are TRBV6-5 and TRBJ1-5; possibly TRBD1 for D (6 bases). Looked up from germline, CDR1 is MNHEY and CDR2 is SVGAGI. This CDR3 region has 16 residues. The V gene lost 2 bases and the J gene lost 0 bases, with 11 bases spanning the gap. This chain's CDR3 is CASSYRAGDSNQPQHF. Written as DNA, the CDR3 is TGTGCCAGCAGTTACAGGGCAGGGGATAGCAATCAGCCCCAGCATTTT.

This clonotype has at least ten counts. The V and J genes are TRBV27 and TRBJ1-2, with a possible D match to TRBD1 (5 bases). V lost 2 bases, J lost 4 bases, and 11 bases lay in between. Germline V lookup: CDR1 MNHEY, CDR2 SMNVEV (reference sequence). This CDR3 region has 14 residues. CDR3 loop: CASSLGGTSYGYTF. DNA of the CDR3: TGTGCCAGCAGTTTAGGGGGAACATCCTATGGCTACACCTTC.

This clonotype showed up many times. V usage is TRBV7-9 and J usage is TRBJ2-7, with a weak D call TRBD1 (5 bases). V was cut by 5 bases and J by 5 bases, with 13 bases left in between. The CDR3 loop spans 13 amino acids. Germline loops: CDR1 SEHNR, CDR2 FQNEAQ (reference sequence). The DNA of the CDR3 is TGTGCCAGCAGCCACCCGACAGTGGACGAGCAGTACTTC. Protein: CASSHPTVDEQYF.

V usage is TRBV11-2 and J usage is TRBJ1-2; TRBD1 aligns across 7 bases. Trimming at V came to 5 bases and at J to 4 bases, leaving 13 bases not matched to a gene. The CDR3 spans 16 residues. Germline V lookup: CDR1 SGHAT, CDR2 FQNNGV. The CDR3 DNA is TGTGCCAGCAGCCAACCGGGACAAACAGGGGTCTATGGCTACACCTTC. As protein: CASSQPGQTGVYGYTF.

There are a few counts of this clonotype. The junction and the germline gene differ at one end; a read error may be behind it. The chain has TRBV5-1 and TRBJ1-2, with unresolved D. This CDR3 comprises 12 residues. Germline loops: CDR1 SGHRS, CDR2 YFSETQ. The CDR3 nucleotides are TGCGCCAGCCGCCAAAATCGTAGTGGCTACGCCTTC. This gives the protein CASRQNRSGYAF.

This clonotype was recorded at least ten times. This chain links TRBV28 with TRBJ2-7; D gene uncertain. This CDR3 has 15 amino acids. V was shortened by 1 base and J by 1 base, with 11 bases between the two germline ends. Germline CDR1 MDHEN, CDR2 SYDVKM. CDR3 loop: CASSLSGSVSYEQYF. The CDR3 DNA reads TGTGCCAGCAGTTTATCTGGGTCGGTGTCCTACGAGCAGTACTTC.